Listed below are T cell receptor beta chains from one sample, sequenced in a study of cytomegalovirus exposure and HLA in healthy donors. Profiling relied on immunoSEQ multiplex PCR, and the TCRdb table lists in-frame clones only, not all of them. The profile shows 170,000 or so clones, around 82% of them singletons. What was sequenced was PBMCs. Receptors originate from a woman between 45 and 65 years old in good health and CMV-seropositive. Each CDR3 is given with its conserved first and last residue. The order of the fields is clone size, J gene, V gene, D gene, CDR3 DNA, CDR3 protein. A D gene is named only where the DNA matches it firmly. Where a row states a size, it is once, few, many or the class of an expanded clone; other rows omit it.

once TRBJ1-4 TRBV19 . TGTGCCAGTAGTACCGGGACACCCGCAACTAATGAAAAACTGTTTTTT CASSTGTPATNEKLFF
. TRBJ1-5 TRBV6-1 . TGTGCCAGCATGGGACTGAGTCATCAGCCCCAGCATTTT CASMGLSHQPQHF
. TRBJ2-1 TRBV6-5 TRBD2 TGTGCCAGCAGTTATTTACTAGCGGGGCGCGGTGAGCAGTTCTTC CASSYLLAGRGEQFF
. TRBJ1-6 TRBV6-6 . TGTGCCAGCAGTTACAAAGGGGACTATAATTCACCCCTCCACTTT CASSYKGDYNSPLHF
. TRBJ1-1 TRBV30 TRBD1 TGTGCCTGGAGAGGACAGGTGGGCACTGAAGCTTTCTTT CAWRGQVGTEAFF
once TRBJ2-3 TRBV2 TRBD2 TGTGCCAGCAGTGAAAGGAGCGGGAGAACCACAGATACGCAGTATTTT CASSERSGRTTDTQYF
. TRBJ1-6 TRBV30 TRBD1 TGTGCCTGGGCTAGAGGGGGCCCCCTCCACTTT CAWARGGPLHF
. TRBJ1-1 TRBV29-1 TRBD1 TGCAGCGTCGCCTCCGGGACAGGGATTCGTGGTGAAGCTTTCTTT CSVASGTGIRGEAFF
. TRBJ2-7 TRBV13 . TGTGCCGGCAGCTTAGGACAGCTTACCTACGAGCAGTACTTC CAGSLGQLTYEQYF
. TRBJ2-3 TRBV27 TRBD2 TGTGCCAGCAGTTATAGCGGGGGGGACTCCACAGATACGCAGTATTTT CASSYSGGDSTDTQYF
. TRBJ2-1 TRBV7-6 . TGTGCCAGCAGCTTAAGAGGGGGTAGCTCCTACAATGAGCAGTTCTTC CASSLRGGSSYNEQFF
. TRBJ1-2 TRBV19 . TGTGCCAGTGGGTCAGGGGCCGGCTACACCTTC CASGSGAGYTF
. TRBJ1-1 TRBV9 TRBD1 TGTGCCAGCAGCGTAGGGGCAGGGGGTTTGGGGGCTGAAGCTTTCTTT CASSVGAGGLGAEAFF
. TRBJ2-2 TRBV5-4 TRBD1 TGTGCCAGCAGCTTACAGGGGGCCAGAACCGGGGAGCTGTTTTTT CASSLQGARTGELFF
. TRBJ1-6 TRBV6-5 TRBD1 TGTGCCAGCACCCTGGACAGGGGATGGTCACCCCTCCACTTT CASTLDRGWSPLHF
. TRBJ1-2 TRBV4-1 . TGCGCCAGCAGCCAAGGGTTCGCCGGGATAGGCTATGGCTACACCTTC CASSQGFAGIGYGYTF
once TRBJ1-6 TRBV6-1 TRBD1 TGTGCCAGCATCGTGGACAGGGGGTTTAGTTCACCCCTCCACTTT CASIVDRGFSSPLHF
. TRBJ2-7 TRBV4-1 . TGCGCCAGCAGCCAAGATGAGGCAGGGACCTACGAGCAGTACTTC CASSQDEAGTYEQYF
. TRBJ2-3 TRBV6-5 . TGTGCCAGCAACAGGGGCACAGATACGCAGTATTTT CASNRGTDTQYF
. TRBJ1-4 TRBV6-5 . TGTGCCAGCAGCTTGACTTTTACGTCGGAAAAACTGTTTTTT CASSLTFTSEKLFF
. TRBJ2-3 TRBV11-2 . TGTGCCAGCAGCTCCCCAGGGCGTAGCACAGATACGCAGTATTTT CASSSPGRSTDTQYF
. TRBJ2-3 TRBV2 TRBD1 TGTGCCAGCAGTGAGGGCAGGGGGAGAGATACGCAGTATTTT CASSEGRGRDTQYF
. TRBJ2-3 TRBV14 . TGTGCCAGCAGCCAAGGGACAATAGATACGCAGTATTTT CASSQGTIDTQYF
. TRBJ2-5 TRBV6-1 . TGTGCCAGCAGTGAATTTCCCAGGTACCAAGAGACCCAGTACTTC CASSEFPRYQETQYF
. TRBJ1-1 TRBV2 . TGTGCCACCAACTCCCGGGCGGGGAACCCTGAAGCTTTCTTT CATNSRAGNPEAFF
few TRBJ1-6 TRBV6-5 . TGTGCCAGCAGTTACTTGCAGGGGAACAATTCACCCCTCCACTTT CASSYLQGNNSPLHF
few TRBJ2-1 TRBV5-1 TRBD1 TGCGCCAGCAGCTTGGGCCCACAGGGGATCGGCAATGAGCAGTTCTTC CASSLGPQGIGNEQFF
. TRBJ2-1 TRBV19 TRBD2 TGTGCCAGTAGTATAGACCCCGGGTCGACTAGCGGGGGGGTTTACAATGAGCAGTTCTTC CASSIDPGSTSGGVYNEQFF
. TRBJ1-2 TRBV20-1 TRBD1 TGCAGTGCTATAACAGGGGGCGGCTACACCTTC CSAITGGGYTF
. TRBJ2-5 TRBV5-4 TRBD2 TGTGCCAGCAGCCTACAACGGGGGGGCCTAGAGACCCAGTACTTC CASSLQRGGLETQYF
. TRBJ2-1 TRBV5-4 TRBD2 TGTGCCAGCAGCTTGACTAGCGGACTAACATACAATGAGCAGTTCTTC CASSLTSGLTYNEQFF
. TRBJ1-4 TRBV6-1 TRBD1 TGTGCCAGCAGACTCCTCGGGACAGGGAATGAAAAACTGTTTTTT CASRLLGTGNEKLFF
. TRBJ2-1 TRBV7-8 . TGTGCCAGCACCAGTAAATCCTACAATGAGCAGTTCTTC CASTSKSYNEQFF
. TRBJ1-6 TRBV7-9 . TGTGCCAGCACTTTCGGGGGGTTTAATTCACCCCTCCACTTT CASTFGGFNSPLHF
few TRBJ1-5 TRBV4-1 . TGCGCCAGCAGCCAATACCTAGACTCATTTTATAGCAATCAGCCCCAGCATTTT CASSQYLDSFYSNQPQHF
. TRBJ1-6 TRBV5-8 . TGTGCCAGCAGCTTGACGGGGGTTGAGACTTCACCCCTCCACTTT CASSLTGVETSPLHF
. TRBJ1-1 TRBV9 . TGTGCCAGCAGCCAGGGACACATGAACACTGAAGCTTTCTTT CASSQGHMNTEAFF
. TRBJ2-1 TRBV6-6 TRBD2 TGTGCCAGCAGTTACGTGGCGGGGGGGCCATATGAGCAGTTCTTC CASSYVAGGPYEQFF
. TRBJ1-2 TRBV19 . TGTGCCAGTAGTGCCGGACAGAACTATGGCTACACCTTC CASSAGQNYGYTF
once TRBJ2-6 TRBV19 . TGTGCCAGTAGTCTTCAAGGGGCTTTAAGCTCTGGGGCCAACGTCCTGACTTTC CASSLQGALSSGANVLTF
. TRBJ2-6 TRBV5-6 . TGTGCCAGCAGCTTGGTGAGGTTCGGGGCCAACGTCCTGACTTTC CASSLVRFGANVLTF
. TRBJ2-3 TRBV7-6 . TGTGCCAGCAGCTTAGCGTTCGGAGATACGCAGTATTTT CASSLAFGDTQYF